These 10 T cell receptor beta chains were all obtained from the same sample, sequenced in a study of blood T cell repertoires in COVID-19. Sequencing was performed with immunoSEQ multiplex PCR; in TCRdb, only in-frame clones are kept and a portion is missing. The sample consists of roughly 200,000 clones, around 76% of them appearing once. The material sequenced was peripheral blood. Receptors originate from a woman between 45 and 65 years old with active or convalescent COVID-19.

The chain joins TRBV7-8 to TRBJ1-2, with D possibly matching TRBD1 (6 bases). The CDR3 sequence is 15 residues long. V was pared by 5 bases and J by 5 bases, with 18 bases between. The germline V gene has CDR1 SGHVS and CDR2 FQNEAQ. The CDR3 DNA follows: TGTGCCAGCAGCCCTAATTTAGGGGGAGAGTATGGCTACACCTTC. Translated, it gives CASSPNLGGEYGYTF.

The V and J genes are TRBV27 and TRBJ2-1, with 8 positions matching TRBD2. Per germline, CDR1 MNHEY and CDR2 SMNVEV (reference sequence). With 4 bases clipped from V and 0 bases from J, the junction kept 5 bases outside the gene matches. The CDR3 is 16 residues long. CDR3 region: CASSSSGRSSYNEQFF. The CDR3 region has the DNA TGTGCCAGCAGTTCTAGCGGGCGCAGCTCCTACAATGAGCAGTTCTTC.

By its share, this clone is medium-sized (0.01 to 0.1%). The chain recombines TRBV28 with TRBJ2-1; 8 positions match TRBD2. Germline CDR1 and CDR2: MDHEN and SYDVKM. The CDR3 is 16 residues long. After removal of 6 bases from V and 6 bases from J, the junction contained 13 bases not matched to a gene. This chain's CDR3 is CASSPLLADEGNEQFF. CDR3 coding DNA: TGTGCCAGCAGCCCTCTACTAGCGGACGAGGGCAATGAGCAGTTCTTC.

This clone was recorded once. V usage is TRBV28 and J usage is TRBJ1-4; D is unresolved. V was trimmed by 2 bases and J by 0 bases, leaving 7 bases between them. Per the germline V gene, CDR1 is MDHEN and CDR2 is SYDVKM. The CDR3 has 15 amino acids. The CDR3 DNA sequence: TGTGCCAGCAGTTTAGCCGGGGCAACTAATGAAAAACTGTTTTTT. Its protein product is CASSLAGATNEKLFF.

The chain joins TRBV5-8 to TRBJ1-4, with D possibly being TRBD1 (5 bases). CDR3 length equals 15 residues. Germline values: CDR1 SGHTS, CDR2 YDEGEE. Between the trimmed V and J ends, which lost 0 bases and 4 bases, there was a span of 10 bases. The CDR3 DNA sequence: TGTGCCAGCAGCTTGGGACGGACAATTAATGAAAAACTGTTTTTT. Protein product: CASSLGRTINEKLFF.

V and J are TRBV7-9 and TRBJ1-4; 8 nucleotides agree with TRBD1. The V gene's germline CDR1 is SEHNR and CDR2 FQNEAQ (reference sequence). The J segment lost 7 bases and the V segment lost 3 bases, leaving 7 bases of the junction unmatched. The CDR3 length is 15 residues. The CDR3 reads CASSFNRGMSEKLFF. CDR3 DNA sequence: TGTGCCAGCAGCTTTAACAGGGGGATGAGTGAAAAACTGTTTTTT.

The chain combines TRBV7-9 with TRBJ1-1; D call uncertain. The ends were cut back, 5 bases at V and 1 base at J, with 14 bases in the middle. CDR3 length: 15 residues. The germline CDR1 and CDR2 sequences are SEHNR and FQNEAQ (reference sequence). The CDR3 DNA sequence: TGTGCCAGCAGCCGCGACGGCTGGAGGAACACTGAAGCTTTCTTT. It codes for CASSRDGWRNTEAFF.

In its sample, this clone was seen a few times. This chain connects TRBV28 to TRBJ1-3, with TRBD1 as a possible D gene (5 bases). The V end lost 6 bases, the J end lost 2 bases, and 17 bases lay between the germline ends. The CDR3 has 16 amino acids. The germline gives CDR1 MDHEN, CDR2 SYDVKM. In DNA form, the CDR3 reads TGTGCCAGCAGCGATGGTTCCGGAGGGGCTGGAAACACCATATATTTT. Translation gives CASSDGSGGAGNTIYF.

This chain connects TRBV19 to TRBJ1-3, with D possibly TRBD1 on 5 matching bases. Germline-derived CDR1 and CDR2 are LNHDA and SQIVND (reference sequence). This CDR3 contains 15 residues. The V and J ends lost 3 bases and 0 bases respectively, with 9 bases between them. The CDR3 DNA is TGTGCCAGTAGTATCCGGGGGATCTCTGGAAACACCATATATTTT. It encodes CASSIRGISGNTIYF.

V gene TRBV7-6 combines with J gene TRBJ2-3; 15 positions match TRBD2. V dropped 5 bases and J dropped 0; count of bases not matched to a gene: 12. The germline V gene has CDR1 SGHVS and CDR2 FNYEAQ. This CDR3 has 20 amino acids. In DNA, the CDR3 is TGTGCCAGCAGCGGACGGACTAGCGGGAGGGCCTTCCGAAGCACAGATACGCAGTATTTT. Its protein product is CASSGRTSGRAFRSTDTQYF.